This section outlines one T cell receptor beta chain sequence together with its context. This specimen comes from a study of cytomegalovirus exposure and HLA in healthy donors. The PCR was carried out with 60 Vbeta primers and 13 Jbeta primers. Profiling relied on immunoSEQ multiplex PCR, and the TCRdb table lists in-frame clones only, not all of them. The table has around 100,000 clones, roughly 83% seen once. V lost 7 bases to trimming and J lost 1 base; unmatched junction nucleotides: 6. This CDR3 has 16 residues. The germline CDR1 and CDR2 sequences are SEHNR and FQNEAQ (reference sequence). This chain joins TRBV7-9 and TRBJ2-6; 8 nucleotides line up with TRBD1. Sequencing was done on a sample of PBMCs. This receptor was taken from a woman aged 18-29 years in good health and CMV-seropositive. The CDR3 here is CASTPGGISGANVLTF. CDR3 coding DNA: TGTGCCAGCACCCCAGGGGGCATATCTGGGGCCAACGTCCTGACTTTC.